The 27 T cell receptor beta chains given below trace back to one sample, sequenced in a study of blood T cell repertoires in COVID-19. Method: immunoSEQ multiplex PCR; TCRdb's copy keeps in-frame clones and lacks some. The table lists 90,000 or so clones, 80% to 90% of them singletons. The sequenced sample was peripheral blood. Every receptor here comes from an older man with acute or convalescent COVID-19.

The genes are TRBV6-4 and TRBJ2-7; TRBD1 aligns across 7 bases. Germline values: CDR1 MRHNA, CDR2 SNTAGT. The CDR3 has 14 amino acids. V lost 5 bases and J lost 1; bases outside the gene matches: 5. CDR3 bases: TGTGCCAGCAGTCGACAGGGAAAGTCCTACGAGCAGTACTTC. Amino acid sequence: CASSRQGKSYEQYF.

The genes are TRBV30 and TRBJ2-7, with TRBD2 matching 7 bases. CDR1 is GTSNPN, CDR2 SVGIG, per germline (reference sequence). V trimming: 8 bases; J trimming: 3 bases; junction bases outside the gene matches: 7. The CDR3 totals 12 residues. In nucleotides, the CDR3 is TGTGCCATACGGGACTACGGCTACGAGCAGTACTTC. This translates into CAIRDYGYEQYF.

V and J are TRBV14 and TRBJ2-1, with 10 bases aligning to TRBD2. With 4 bases clipped from V and 9 bases from J, the junction kept 24 bases outside the gene matches. The CDR3 is 20 amino acids. In germline, CDR1 is SGHDN, CDR2 FVKESK. Written as DNA, the CDR3 is TGTGCCAGCAGCCCCTACCCCGGGGGGGGTCGGGCTAGCGGGAGTCGTGAGCAGTTCTTC. It codes for CASSPYPGGGRASGSREQFF.

This chain joins TRBV18 and TRBJ1-1, with D hard to call. The CDR3 contains 13 residues. In germline, CDR1 is KGHSH, CDR2 LQKENI. Trimming shortened V by 8 bases and J by 3 bases, and 13 bases separated the two germline ends. DNA for the CDR3: TGTGCCAGCCGCGGGCAGAGGTACACTGAAGCTTTCTTT. Protein product: CASRGQRYTEAFF.

This clone was seen once. The chain uses TRBV27 and TRBJ1-2; TRBD1 might be the D (6 bases). Germline lookup yields CDR1 MNHEY and CDR2 SMNVEV (reference sequence). V was pared by 8 bases and J by 4 bases, with 14 bases between. There are 13 residues in the CDR3. CDR3 DNA sequence: TGTGCCAGCGGAACAGGGCGGAGCTATGGCTACACCTTC. This sequence encodes CASGTGRSYGYTF.

The V call is TRBV9, the J call TRBJ2-2; a weak D match, TRBD2 (5 bases). V was trimmed by 0 bases and J by 7 bases, leaving 10 bases between them. The germline V gene encodes CDR1 SGDLS and CDR2 YYNGEE. This CDR3 contains 14 residues. CDR3 protein: CASSVAPGGGELFF. CDR3 bases: TGTGCCAGCAGCGTAGCTCCCGGAGGCGGGGAGCTGTTTTTT.

This clone appeared a single time. The chain links TRBV4-1 to TRBJ1-4; D is perhaps TRBD1 (6 bases). The CDR3 length is 13 residues. From germline, CDR1 is MGHRA and CDR2 YSYEKL. The germline V and J ends were trimmed by 3 bases and 13 bases, with 15 bases remaining between them. CDR3 in amino acids: CASSHEGGRGLFF. As DNA, the CDR3 is TGCGCCAGCAGCCATGAGGGCGGCAGGGGACTGTTTTTT.

The V and J genes are TRBV6-4 and TRBJ1-1; TRBD1 might be the D (6 bases). The CDR3 runs 13 residues. The V end was cut by 8 bases, the J end by 4 bases, with 14 bases between. Germline CDR1 reads MRHNA; CDR2 reads SNTAGT. The CDR3 region has the DNA TGTGCCAGCCGCGGGGAGGGGGTCACTGAAGCTTTCTTT. This encodes CASRGEGVTEAFF.

In this sample, this clone turned up once. This chain connects TRBV29-1 to TRBJ2-1, with TRBD2 matching over 12 bases. From germline, CDR1 is SQVTM and CDR2 ANQGSEA. This CDR3 comprises 15 residues. J lost 5 bases, V lost 4 bases, and 6 bases had no gene match. The CDR3 is CSVVRLAGGDNEQFF. In DNA, the CDR3 is TGCAGCGTTGTCCGGCTAGCGGGAGGGGACAATGAGCAGTTCTTC.

This clone occurred a few times. This rearrangement joins TRBV28 to TRBJ1-2; tentative D call: TRBD1 (6 bases). V shed 3 bases and J shed 4 bases, with 9 bases lying between them. The germline V gene encodes CDR1 MDHEN and CDR2 SYDVKM. The CDR3 is 13 amino acids. For the CDR3, the DNA is TGTGCCAGCAGTTTCGGACAGTCCTATGGCTACACCTTC. Its protein product is CASSFGQSYGYTF.

The chain recombines TRBV6-4 with TRBJ1-6; 7 bases line up with TRBD1. This CDR3 is 13 amino acids long. V was clipped by 6 bases and J by 7 bases; unmatched bases: 3. Germline lookup yields CDR1 MRHNA and CDR2 SNTAGT. CDR3 protein: CASRSGGNSPLHF. DNA for the CDR3: TGTGCCAGCAGGTCAGGGGGGAATTCACCCCTCCACTTT.

V usage is TRBV9 and J usage is TRBJ1-2; D may be TRBD1 (6 bases). V dropped 3 bases and J dropped 5 bases, with 20 bases sitting between them. The germline V gene has CDR1 SGDLS and CDR2 YYNGEE. The CDR3 sequence is 16 residues long. CDR3 DNA sequence: TGTGCCAGCAGCGCCTGGTGGGGGGGCGGTTTTTATGGCTACACCTTC. This encodes CASSAWWGGGFYGYTF.

The CDR3 nucleotides read TGTGCCAGCAGCGGACAGGGGCGAACTGAAGCTTTCTTT. Translated, it gives CASSGQGRTEAFF. The V and J genes are TRBV7-9 and TRBJ1-1, with TRBD1 identical over 9 bases. The V segment lost 5 bases and the J segment 5 bases; nucleotides outside the gene matches: 3. CDR3 length equals 13 residues. Per the germline V gene, CDR1 is SEHNR and CDR2 is FQNEAQ (reference sequence). Looking up the rest from reference TRBV7-9 and TRBJ1-1 gives the full variable domain: DTGVSQNPRHKITKRGQNVTFRCDPISEHNRLYWYRQTLGQGPEFLTYFQNEAQLEKSRLLSDRFSAERPKGSFSTLEIQRTEQGDSAMYLCASSGQGRTEAFFGQGTRLTVV.

The J gene is TRBJ2-1, the V gene TRBV9; the match to TRBD2 covers 9 bases. With 1 base clipped from V and 5 bases from J, the junction kept 1 base outside the gene matches. The CDR3 runs to 14 residues. Germline V gene sequence: CDR1 SGDLS, CDR2 YYNGEE. Here the CDR3 reads CASSVLAGHNEQFF. The CDR3 bases are TGTGCCAGCAGCGTACTAGCGGGACACAATGAGCAGTTCTTC.

The chain couples TRBV7-8 to TRBJ2-5; unclear D gene. Deletions cut 1 base from V and 4 bases from J, with 16 bases between. The CDR3 has 16 amino acids. Germline CDR1 and CDR2: SGHVS and FQNEAQ. CDR3: CASSLGETTPLETQYF. DNA of the CDR3: TGTGCCAGCAGCTTAGGAGAAACTACCCCCTTAGAGACCCAGTACTTC.

The chain couples TRBV14 to TRBJ1-1; D unclear. CDR1 and CDR2 (germline): SGHDN, FVKESK. This CDR3 has 11 amino acids. V was cut by 5 bases and J by 10 bases, with 11 bases left in between. The CDR3 loop reads CASSEGVLAFF. In DNA, the CDR3 is TGTGCCAGCAGCGAGGGAGTTTTAGCTTTCTTT.

The V gene is TRBV25-1, the J gene TRBJ2-1; 9 bases map to TRBD2. The length of the CDR3 is 17 residues. V trimming: 2 bases; J trimming: 0 bases; junction bases outside the gene matches: 5. Germline CDR1 and CDR2: MGHDK and SYGVNS. The CDR3 region is CASSERAGGRSYNEQFF. Written as DNA, the CDR3 is TGTGCCAGCAGTGAACGAGCGGGGGGCCGCTCCTACAATGAGCAGTTCTTC.

The chain links TRBV5-4 to TRBJ1-6; 7 nucleotides line up with TRBD1. Trimming cost V 3 bases and J 10 bases; bases outside gene matches: 4. Germline CDR1 and CDR2: SGHNT and YYREEE (reference sequence). The CDR3 contains 13 residues. The CDR3 DNA reads TGTGCCAGCAGCTGGGACAGACTATCACCCCTCCACTTT. Translating gives CASSWDRLSPLHF.

The chain joins TRBV9 to TRBJ2-2; 7 bases fit TRBD1. CDR1 is SGDLS, CDR2 YYNGEE, per germline. J gave up 4 bases and V 0 bases, and 6 bases lay outside the gene matches. This CDR3 is built from 16 residues. CDR3 sequence reads: CASSVATRGLTGELFF. In DNA, the CDR3 is TGTGCCAGCAGCGTAGCTACGAGGGGGCTCACCGGGGAGCTGTTTTTT.

V gene TRBV2 combines with J gene TRBJ1-2; D call uncertain. The CDR3 totals 14 residues. Germline V gene lookup returns CDR1 SNHLY and CDR2 FYNNEI. V shed 4 bases and J shed 7 bases, with 16 bases lying between them. CDR3 sequence reads: CASSVKRTEIGYTF. Here the CDR3 DNA reads TGTGCCAGCAGTGTCAAGCGAACGGAAATTGGCTACACCTTC.

This chain links TRBV28 with TRBJ1-2, with D maybe TRBD1 (5 bases). V was clipped by 5 bases and J by 7 bases, with 11 bases between them. CDR1 MDHEN and CDR2 SYDVKM come from the germline V gene. This CDR3 has 12 amino acids. The DNA of the CDR3 is TGTGCCAGCAGTCCCTCGGGGGGTGGCTACACCTTC. Encoded protein: CASSPSGGGYTF.

J is TRBJ1-4 and V is TRBV16; D is uncertain. The CDR3 is 15 amino acids. Germline lookup yields CDR1 KGHSY and CDR2 FQNENV. Trimming removed 4 bases at V and 8 bases at J, with 17 bases between. CDR3 sequence reads: CASSPNSSGKEKLFF. The DNA of the CDR3 is TGTGCCAGCAGCCCAAACTCTTCGGGGAAGGAAAAACTGTTTTTT.

The chain links TRBV5-1 to TRBJ1-6, with 7 bases identical to TRBD1. CDR3 length: 14 residues. V lost 3 bases to trimming and J lost 5 bases; unmatched junction nucleotides: 2. CDR1 SGHRS and CDR2 YFSETQ come from the germline V gene. Here the CDR3 DNA reads TGCGCCAGCAGCTCCACAGGGGATAATTCACCCCTCCACTTT. This encodes CASSSTGDNSPLHF.

The chain links TRBV4-3 to TRBJ2-2; 7 bases line up with TRBD1. V shed 8 bases and J 3 bases; nucleotides not matched to a gene: 15. The CDR3 consists of 17 residues. Germline assignment: CDR1 LGHNA and CDR2 YSLEER. The CDR3 nucleotides are TGCGCCAGCCCTCGGGCAGGGGGTAACTGGGACACCGGGGAGCTGTTTTTT. It yields the protein CASPRAGGNWDTGELFF.

The chain is built from TRBV18 and TRBJ1-5, with D perhaps matching TRBD1 (5 bases). The CDR3 runs 15 residues. Germline V CDR1 and CDR2: KGHSH, LQKENI. The V end was cut by 3 bases, the J end by 4 bases, with 13 bases between. CDR3 protein: CASSPDVGANQPQHF. The CDR3, as DNA: TGTGCCAGCTCACCGGACGTAGGGGCTAATCAGCCCCAGCATTTT.

The CDR3 coding sequence is TGTGCCAGCAGTAACGAGGGGGTGCGTACAGATACGCAGTATTTT. This sequence encodes CASSNEGVRTDTQYF. V is TRBV6-5 and J is TRBJ2-3, with D maybe TRBD1 (6 bases). The CDR3 loop spans 15 amino acids. Deletions cut 5 bases from V and 3 bases from J, with 15 bases between. Germline CDR1 MNHEY, CDR2 SVGAGI.

The chain uses TRBV6-5 and TRBJ1-5; 7 nucleotides agree with TRBD1. Unmatched junction bases numbered 7, after V lost 5 bases and J lost 6 bases. There are 14 residues in the CDR3. Germline V CDR1 and CDR2: MNHEY, SVGAGI. CDR3 DNA: TGTGCCAGCAGTCCCGACAGGGAAGGTCAGCCCCAGCATTTT. As protein: CASSPDREGQPQHF.